This TCR beta chain comes out of a study of blood T cell repertoires in COVID-19 (dated by TCRdb to 2018 to 2021). Context from the whole study: The collaborator samples originated in the United States, Italy and Spain and spanned the acute and convalescent phases of COVID-19. The material from the prospective study consisted of cDNA or gDNA derived from T cells, B-cell-depleted T cells, or PBMCs. The dataset comprised deeply sampled blood TCRbeta repertoires from subjects exposed to, actively infected with, or recovered from COVID-19. The repertoires were released in a freely available public database meant as a resource for research on the immune response to SARS-CoV-2. The samples were drawn from the first 160 participants of the ongoing ImmuneRACE study and from 950 to 1,500 subjects provided by 6 global collaborators. Sample metadata almost always included a de-identified subject ID, COVID-19 status, age in years and sex. Where HLA class I and class II types were available, the types were taken from metadata supplied by the sample provider, not from assay-based typing.

TCRbeta CDR3 regions were amplified from genomic DNA using the immunoSEQ Assay, a bias-controlled multiplex PCR. The published analysis was carried out like this. Nucleated cell counts per sample were estimated from amplification of reference gene primers within the assay. Sequence reads were collapsed and filtered to measure the absolute abundance of every unique TCRbeta CDR3 rearrangement. Productive Simpson clonality was computed per sample as the square root of Simpson's diversity index over productive rearrangements. TCRdb provides this immuneACCESS table in a form limited to in-frame rearrangements. Some clones are lacking; in checked studies, under half of them reflect an unresolved V gene, and why the rest are absent is not known. V and J calls and clone size are copied from that table; D and trimming were computed from the DNA. This sample lists hundreds of thousands of clones; almost 90% were detected once. The top ten hold about 1.7% of the sample.

General study outcomes and caveats: The amount of clinical and demographic metadata varied by source and participant and was provided uncurated.

The germline ends are 28 bases apart after V is trimmed by 9 bases and J by 8 bases. Reading the germline V gene gives CDR1 ENHRY and CDR2 SYGVKD. Measured from the cysteine to the phenylalanine, the CDR3 is 16 residues long. Only CDR3 DNA remains: 48 bases, in frame from the first base. In the case of this clone: Its recognized antigen is unknown. No base quality values were provided; no much bigger clone lies one nucleotide off.

Participants in the prospective study were aged roughly 18 to 100 years, lived in more than 20 United States geographic areas, and enrolled through a virtual design. To assign participants to cohorts, the prospective study relied on clinical history that participants themselves reported in a screening survey and a study questionnaire. Mobile phlebotomists in the prospective study collected whole blood, serum and a nasopharyngeal or oropharyngeal swab from every participant. Over a roughly 2-month period, participants in the prospective study had the option of providing additional blood draws and questionnaires. Prospective study blood samples were shipped either frozen or at room temperature before DNA extraction.

Sequenced input: PBMCs or T cells enriched from blood (not recorded which). The clonotype originates from a woman younger than 30 with acute COVID-19. In this chain, TRBV10-3 is recombined with TRBJ1-2, with TRBD1 tentatively as D gene (5 bases match). DNA sequence: TGTGCCATTAAATCCGCGGCGGGCGGGGGTGAGATGGGCTACACCTTC. It encodes CAIKSAAGGGEMGYTF.